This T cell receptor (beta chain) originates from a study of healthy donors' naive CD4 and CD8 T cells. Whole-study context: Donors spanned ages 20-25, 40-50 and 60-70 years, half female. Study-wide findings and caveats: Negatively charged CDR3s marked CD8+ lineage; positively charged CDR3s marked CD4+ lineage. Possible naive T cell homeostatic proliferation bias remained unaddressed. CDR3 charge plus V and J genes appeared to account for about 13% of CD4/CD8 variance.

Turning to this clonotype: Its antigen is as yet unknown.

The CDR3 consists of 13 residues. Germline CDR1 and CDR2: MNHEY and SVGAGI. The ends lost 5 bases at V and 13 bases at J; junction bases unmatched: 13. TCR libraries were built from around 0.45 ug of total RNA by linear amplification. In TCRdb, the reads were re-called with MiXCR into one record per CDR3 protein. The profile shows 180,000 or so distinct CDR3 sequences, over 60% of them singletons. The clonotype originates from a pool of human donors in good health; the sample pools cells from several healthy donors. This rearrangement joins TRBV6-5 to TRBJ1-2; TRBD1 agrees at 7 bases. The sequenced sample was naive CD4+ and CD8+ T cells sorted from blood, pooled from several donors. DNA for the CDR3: TGTGCCAGCAGTACGGGGGACAGACGAGTCTTCACCTTC. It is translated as CASSTGDRRVFTF.